This entry features one T cell receptor (beta chain) sequence. The germline CDR1 and CDR2 sequences are SGHRS and YFSETQ. This CDR3 comprises 13 residues. Trimming took off 7 bases at V and 11 bases at J, with 21 bases between the two ends. This record comes from a study of identical twins. TCRdb called the 5' RACE reads again in MiXCR, with one record for every CDR3 protein. Of 1,800,000 or so distinct CDR3 sequences in the sample, 25% to 35% were seen once. The V gene is TRBV5-1, the J gene TRBJ2-5, with D possibly being TRBD1 (6 bases). Sample: cord blood. The clonotype originates from a newborn girl in good health. This CDR3 reads CASRPGAPVEQYF. The DNA of the CDR3 is TGCGCCAGCCGTCCAGGGGCGCCGGTTGAGCAGTACTTC. Complete variable domain (other parts from reference TRBV5-1 and TRBJ2-5): KAGVTQTPRYLIKTRGQQVTLSCSPISGHRSVSWYQQTPGQGLQFLFEYFSETQRNKGNFPGRFSGRQFSNSRSEMNVSTLELGDSALYLCASRPGAPVEQYFGPGTRLLVL.